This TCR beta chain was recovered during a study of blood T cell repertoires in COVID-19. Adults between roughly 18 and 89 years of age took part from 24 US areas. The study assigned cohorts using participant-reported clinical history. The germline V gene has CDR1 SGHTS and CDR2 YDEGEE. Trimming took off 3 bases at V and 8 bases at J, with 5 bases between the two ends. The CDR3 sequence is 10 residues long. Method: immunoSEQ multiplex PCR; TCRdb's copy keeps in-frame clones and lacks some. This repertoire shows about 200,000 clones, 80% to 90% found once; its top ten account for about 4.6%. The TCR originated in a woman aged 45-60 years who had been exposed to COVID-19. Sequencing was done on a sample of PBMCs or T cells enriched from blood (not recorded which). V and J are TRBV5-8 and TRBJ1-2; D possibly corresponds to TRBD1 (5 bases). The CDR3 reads CASSWGGYTF. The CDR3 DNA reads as TGTGCCAGCAGCTGGGGCGGCTACACCTTC.